This entry features one TCR beta chain sequence. This clone was observed once. Its recognized antigen is unknown. The record has no base qualities; no much larger clone is one base away. This record belongs to a study of blood T cell repertoires in COVID-19 (dated by TCRdb to 2018 to 2021). Context from the whole study: Collaborator samples came from the United States, Italy and Spain and covered acute and convalescent phases of COVID-19. The material from the prospective study consisted of cDNA or gDNA derived from T cells, B-cell-depleted T cells, or PBMCs. The dataset comprised deeply sampled blood TCRbeta repertoires from subjects exposed to, actively infected with, or recovered from COVID-19. The repertoires were released in a freely available public database meant as a resource for research on the immune response to SARS-CoV-2. Samples were obtained from the ongoing ImmuneRACE study (first 160 participants) and from 1,254 subjects provided by 6 global collaborators. The sample metadata nearly always contained a de-identified subject ID, COVID-19 status, age in years and sex. Where available, HLA class I and class II types were obtained from metadata supplied by the sample provider rather than from assay-based typing.

What the authors observed across the whole study: The amount of clinical and demographic metadata varied by source and participant and was provided uncurated.

The immunoSEQ Assay, a bias-controlled multiplex PCR, was used to amplify TCRbeta CDR3 regions from genomic DNA. Concerning the study's data processing: Within the assay, amplification of reference gene primers was used to estimate how many nucleated cells each sample contained. To quantify the absolute abundance of each unique TCRbeta CDR3 rearrangement, sequence reads were collapsed and filtered. For each sample, productive Simpson clonality was calculated as the square root of Simpson's diversity index over productive rearrangements. TCRdb provides this immuneACCESS table in a form limited to in-frame rearrangements. Some clones are lacking; in checked studies, under half of them reflect an unresolved V gene, and why the rest are absent is not known. That table furnishes V, J and clone size, whereas the DNA furnished D and trimming. The sample includes more than 95,000 clones, with around 79% observed a single time. 2.5% to 3% of the sample is taken by the ten largest.

Collaborating institutions collected whole blood in K2EDTA tubes following their own protocols. For TCRbeta analysis, collaborator samples were shipped as frozen whole blood, as isolated PBMCs, or as DNA extracted from either sample type. Spanning cysteine to phenylalanine, the CDR3 consists of 15 amino acids. Only CDR3 DNA remains: 45 bases, in frame from the first base. V loses 0 bases of germline sequence and J loses 5 bases, and the interval between the two ends is 14 bases. The germline V gene (reference sequence) gives CDR1 as MNHNY and CDR2 as SVGAGI. Sequenced material: peripheral blood. This receptor chain uses TRBV6-6 and TRBJ2-7; TRBD1 is possibly the D segment (5 matching bases). This clonotype was sampled from a man aged 50 to 59 with acute or convalescent COVID-19. This receptor has the CDR3 CASSYSEGDIDEQYF. In nucleotide form, the sequence is TGTGCCAGCAGTTACTCGGAAGGGGATATAGACGAGCAGTACTTC.